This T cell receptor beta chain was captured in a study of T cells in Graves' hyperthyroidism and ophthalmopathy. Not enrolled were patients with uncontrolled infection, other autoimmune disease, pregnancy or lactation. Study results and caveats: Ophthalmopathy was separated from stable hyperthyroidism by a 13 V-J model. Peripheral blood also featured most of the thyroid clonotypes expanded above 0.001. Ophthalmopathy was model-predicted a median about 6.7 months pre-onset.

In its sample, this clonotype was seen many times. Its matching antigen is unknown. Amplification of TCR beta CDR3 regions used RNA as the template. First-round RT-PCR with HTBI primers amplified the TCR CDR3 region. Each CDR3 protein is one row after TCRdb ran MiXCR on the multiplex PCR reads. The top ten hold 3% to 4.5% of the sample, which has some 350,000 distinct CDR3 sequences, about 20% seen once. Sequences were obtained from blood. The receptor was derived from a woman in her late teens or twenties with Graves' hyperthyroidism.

The CDR3, as DNA: TGTGCCAGCAGTTTACGTCTTGGAGGCTTTGGATTTGGCAGCGTCAATCAGCCCCAGCATTTT. It translates to CASSLRLGGFGFGSVNQPQHF. The genes are TRBV12-3 or TRBV12-4 and TRBJ1-5; D not resolved. V was cut by 2 bases and J by 3 bases, with 29 bases left in between. The CDR3 extends over 21 amino acids.